This TCR beta chain was profiled in a study of blood T cell repertoires in COVID-19 (dated by TCRdb to the early 2020s). Some background on the complete study: Samples from collaborators originated in the United States, Italy and Spain and spanned both the acute and convalescent phases of COVID-19. The prospective study material was composed of cDNA or gDNA derived from T cells, B-cell-depleted T cells, or PBMCs. Subjects who had been exposed to COVID-19, were actively infected with it, or had recovered from it provided the deeply sampled blood TCRbeta repertoires that made up the dataset. The repertoires were made available in a free public database intended to serve as a resource for research on the immune response to SARS-CoV-2. The samples were drawn from the first 160 participants of the ongoing ImmuneRACE study and from 1,254 subjects provided by 6 global collaborators. The sample metadata nearly always contained a de-identified subject ID, COVID-19 status, age in years and sex. Where available, HLA class I and class II types were obtained from metadata supplied by the sample provider rather than from assay-based typing. Results and caveats for the whole study, not just this receptor: How much clinical and demographic metadata was included differed by source and by participant, and the metadata was provided uncurated.

The germline V gene encodes CDR1 LNHDA and CDR2 SQIVND (reference sequence). From the cysteine up to the phenylalanine, the CDR3 has a length of 12 residues. Only CDR3 DNA is held: 36 bases, read in frame from base 1. V is cut by 3 bases and J by 5 bases, and the space between the germline ends is 8 bases. TCRbeta CDR3 regions were amplified from genomic DNA by means of the immunoSEQ Assay, a bias-controlled multiplex PCR. The study's own analysis went as follows. The number of nucleated cells in each sample was estimated from the amplification of reference gene primers within the assay. To quantify the absolute abundance of each unique TCRbeta CDR3 rearrangement, sequence reads were collapsed and filtered. For each sample, productive Simpson clonality was calculated as the square root of Simpson's diversity index across productive rearrangements. Here the immuneACCESS table is served through TCRdb, limited to in-frame sequences with V and J called. Missing clones are a known gap in these copies; in checked studies unresolved V genes cover under half, and the rest lacks a known reason. From that table come the V and J calls and clone size; the DNA was used to work out D and trimming. Within this sample are tens of thousands of clones, with around four fifths of them counted one time only. The ten top clones hold 10% to 15% of the sample.

As to this clone: Which antigen it targets is not known. One base away there is no much larger clone; base qualities are not given.

Whole blood was collected in K2EDTA tubes by collaborating institutions according to the institutions' own protocols. For TCRbeta analysis, collaborators shipped samples in one of three forms: frozen whole blood, isolated PBMCs, or DNA extracted from either of those sample types. Sequencing was done on a sample of peripheral blood. In this chain, TRBV19 is recombined with TRBJ2-7, with TRBD1 as a weak D call on 6 bases. The clonotype originates from a human donor in a cohort sampled during active COVID-19. The sequence in DNA is TGTGCCAGTAGTATGGCAGGGGACGAGCAGTACTTC. Translated, it gives CASSMAGDEQYF.